These 25 T cell receptor beta chains came from one sample sequenced in a study of CXCR3-negative and CXCR3-positive naive CD8 T cells. Overall study findings and caveats: More hydrophobic TRB CDR3s occurred in CXCR3-positive than in CXCR3-negative naive cells.

Their antigen targets remain unknown. Libraries were UMI-labeled 5' RACE TRB cDNA. TCRdb reprocessed the 5' RACE reads and keeps a single row for each CDR3 protein, giving no DNA. Its listing shows 65,000 to 75,000 distinct CDR3 sequences. Material for sequencing was naive CXCR3+ CD8+ T cells from blood. The subset here: CD45RO-CCR7+CD27+CD95- naive CD8+ T cells expressing CXCR3 (TNR3+). The receptors derive from a human donor in good health. Some clones in this sample may be carry-over from other donors' samples.

The chain recombines TRBV15 with TRBJ2-3; TCRdb gives TRBD1 as the D gene, but with no DNA this cannot be confirmed. This CDR3 is 17 amino acids long. Germline CDR1 reads LNHNV; CDR2 reads YYDKDF (reference sequence). CDR3 region: CATSRGQGALSTDTQYF.

The rearrangement uses TRBV12-3 or TRBV12-4 and TRBJ2-2. The CDR3 totals 12 residues. CDR3 sequence: CASSLVGGELFF.

V gene TRBV14 combines with J gene TRBJ2-7; TCRdb designates TRBD1, a call that cannot be tested without DNA. The CDR3 consists of 15 residues. The germline CDR1 and CDR2 sequences are SGHDN and FVKESK. Here the CDR3 reads CASSLGQGRLYEQYF.

This chain uses TRBV27 with TRBJ1-1; TCRdb proposes TRBD1, but this gene call is untestable without DNA. The CDR3 is 15 amino acids. Germline-derived CDR1 and CDR2 are MNHEY and SMNVEV (reference sequence). CDR3 loop: CASTPGAGAYTEAFF.

This sequence joins TRBV20-1 and TRBJ2-7. Germline loops: CDR1 DFQATT, CDR2 SNEGSKA (reference sequence). CDR3 length equals 12 residues. The CDR3 protein is CSARDSGHEQYF.

The chain recombines TRBV19 with TRBJ2-1; TCRdb's D gene call, TRBD1, goes unchecked for lack of DNA. CDR1 and CDR2 (germline): LNHDA, SQIVND (reference sequence). The CDR3 runs 14 residues. CDR3 sequence reads: CAAKGAAVYNEQFF. The full variable domain, with the rest looked up from reference TRBV19 and TRBJ2-1, is DGGITQSPKYLFRKEGQNVTLSCEQNLNHDAMYWYRQDPGQGLRLIYYSQIVNDFQKGDIAEGYSVSREKKESFPLTVTSAQKNPTAFYLCAAKGAAVYNEQFFGPGTRLTVL.

This chain uses TRBV20-1 with TRBJ1-5; TCRdb indicates TRBD1, and absent DNA this call remains unverified. CDR3 length: 14 residues. Germline V gene data show CDR1 as DFQATT and CDR2 as SNEGSKA (reference sequence). The CDR3 spells CSAAGTGGNQPQHF.

The chain carries TRBV29-1 and TRBJ2-7; the TRBD1 assignment by TCRdb is unverifiable without DNA. The CDR3 runs 15 residues. The germline V gene encodes CDR1 SQVTM and CDR2 ANQGSEA. The chain's CDR3 is CSASLSGPPFDEQYF.

V gene TRBV7-6 combines with J gene TRBJ2-5; TCRdb names TRBD1, which stays unverified in the absence of DNA. This CDR3 spans 14 amino acids. Germline lookup yields CDR1 SGHVS and CDR2 FNYEAQ. The CDR3 is CASSYRGMGETQYF.

This sequence joins TRBV7-2 and TRBJ2-3; TCRdb's D gene call, TRBD2, goes unchecked for lack of DNA. The CDR3 is 15 residues long. Germline V gene lookup returns CDR1 SGHTA and CDR2 FQGNSA. This CDR3 reads CASSLVVSGTDTQYF. The whole variable domain, remainder taken from reference TRBV7-2 and TRBJ2-3, is GAGVSQSPSNKVTEKGKDVELRCDPISGHTALYWYRQSLGQGLEFLIYFQGNSAPDKSGLPSDRFSAERTGGSVSTLTIQRTQQEDSAVYLCASSLVVSGTDTQYFGPGTRLTVL.

The chain carries TRBV27 and TRBJ2-7; with no DNA, the TCRdb D assignment of TRBD1 cannot be verified. The CDR3 is made up of 15 amino acids. Germline V gene data show CDR1 as MNHEY and CDR2 as SMNVEV (reference sequence). CDR3: CASSLQGDGTYEQYF.

The chain's CDR3 is CASSKRGALHEQFF. The chain employs TRBV12-3 or TRBV12-4 and TRBJ2-1; TCRdb proposes TRBD2, but this gene call is untestable without DNA. This CDR3 contains 14 residues.

This chain links TRBV20-1 with TRBJ2-1; with no DNA, the TCRdb D assignment of TRBD2 cannot be verified. Looked up from germline, CDR1 is DFQATT and CDR2 is SNEGSKA (reference sequence). This CDR3 is built from 18 residues. CDR3: CSARDLGLAGADYNEQFF.

The V call is TRBV13, the J call TRBJ2-7; there is no DNA to check the TCRdb D call of TRBD1. Germline V lookup: CDR1 PRHDT, CDR2 FYEKMQ (reference sequence). CDR3 length equals 18 residues. CDR3 in amino acids: CASSTRLVSGAASYEQYF.

The chain is built from TRBV29-1 and TRBJ1-2. The germline CDR1 and CDR2 sequences are SQVTM and ANQGSEA. The CDR3 is 12 amino acids. CDR3 sequence: CSVETAIYGYTF.

This chain uses TRBV12-3 or TRBV12-4 with TRBJ2-5; the D call from TCRdb, TRBD1, cannot be confirmed without DNA. This CDR3 is 17 amino acids long. The CDR3 sequence is CASSLLPGRGWEETQYF.

The rearrangement joins TRBV11-2 to TRBJ2-5. The CDR3 covers 15 residues. Germline loops: CDR1 SGHAT, CDR2 FQNNGV. This CDR3 is CASSLDAGIRETQYF.

This chain links TRBV7-8 with TRBJ2-5; TCRdb names TRBD1, which stays unverified in the absence of DNA. CDR1 and CDR2 (germline): SGHVS, FQNEAQ. The CDR3 is 15 amino acids. CDR3 protein: CASSRHTGTEETQYF.

The chain links TRBV20-1 to TRBJ1-4. Germline loops: CDR1 DFQATT, CDR2 SNEGSKA (reference sequence). CDR3 size: 13 residues. This CDR3 reads CSAPGLSGWELFF.

This chain links TRBV29-1 with TRBJ2-2. CDR1 and CDR2 from the germline V gene are SQVTM and ANQGSEA. CDR3 size: 13 residues. CDR3 region: CSAMATDVGELFF.

The CDR3 is CSAREGPLHANEQFF. The gene calls are TRBV20-1 and TRBJ2-1; TCRdb picks TRBD2, but there is no DNA to check that call. Germline-derived CDR1 and CDR2 are DFQATT and SNEGSKA (reference sequence). This CDR3 is 15 amino acids long.

CDR3 residues: CASSLGGSTDWGFKQTQYF. The rearrangement links TRBV28 to TRBJ2-5; TCRdb selects TRBD1, and the lack of DNA leaves this call unchecked. The V gene's germline CDR1 is MDHEN and CDR2 SYDVKM. The CDR3 loop spans 19 amino acids.

CDR3 loop: CASSFARGAGEETQYF. The rearrangement joins TRBV2 to TRBJ2-5; lacking DNA, the TRBD2 call made by TCRdb goes unchecked. The CDR3 sequence is 16 residues long. Germline V CDR1 and CDR2: SNHLY, FYNNEI. The full variable domain, its missing parts supplied by reference TRBV2 and TRBJ2-5, is EPEVTQTPSHQVTQMGQEVILRCVPISNHLYFYWYRQILGQKVEFLVSFYNNEISEKSEIFDDQFSVERPDGSNFTLKIRSTKLEDSAMYFCASSFARGAGEETQYFGPGTRLLVL.

The rearrangement uses TRBV4-3 and TRBJ2-1; TCRdb reports TRBD1, a call that lacks DNA to check it against. The CDR3 runs 20 residues. Germline CDR1 and CDR2: LGHNA and YSLEER. The CDR3: CASSQDRTSRGAFSYNEQFF.

The chain joins TRBV5-6 to TRBJ2-2; the TRBD2 assignment by TCRdb is unverifiable without DNA. The CDR3 runs 18 residues. Germline CDR1 is SGHDT and CDR2 is YYEEEE. CDR3 amino acids: CASSLPGLAGGYTGELFF.